These 25 T cell receptor beta chains came from one sample sequenced in a study of T cell changes during pregnancy in multiple sclerosis (dated by TCRdb to about 2019). Library preparation employed the immunoSEQ multiplex PCR assay. TCRdb's version of the immuneACCESS table is confined to in-frame rearrangements and falls short of the full clone set. An unresolved V gene accounts for under half of the shortfall where checked; the remainder is of unknown origin. The sample contains tens of thousands of clones, roughly 92% of them found a single time. Approximately 2.2% of the sample rests with the top ten. The sequences come from peripheral blood, collected in the third trimester of pregnancy. The receptors stem from a female donor with multiple sclerosis, enrolled in a pregnancy study.

This clone was found once. This sequence joins TRBV9 and TRBJ2-7; D remains ambiguous. The germline gives CDR1 SGDLS, CDR2 YYNGEE. The V gene lost 4 bases and the J gene lost 0 bases, with 11 bases spanning the gap. The CDR3 is made up of 14 amino acids. CDR3 DNA sequence: TGTGCCAGCAGCCCTCCGACAAGCTCCTACGAGCAGTACTTC. Its translation: CASSPPTSSYEQYF. Drawing the rest from reference TRBV9 and TRBJ2-7, the complete variable domain is DSGVTQTPKHLITATGQRVTLRCSPRSGDLSVYWYQQSLDQGLQFLIQYYNGEERAKGNILERFSAQQFPDLHSELNLSSLELGDSALYFCASSPPTSSYEQYFGPGTRLTVT.

This chain's CDR3 is CASRLGTKRPNTEAFF. CDR3 nucleotides: TGTGCCAGCAGGCTCGGGACAAAGAGGCCGAACACTGAAGCTTTCTTT. The chain employs TRBV6-6 and TRBJ1-1, with a weak D call TRBD1 (6 bases). CDR3 size: 16 residues. CDR1 and CDR2 (germline): MNHNY, SVGAGI (reference sequence). V lost 6 bases and J lost 1, with 18 bases in between.

The genes are TRBV7-9 and TRBJ2-3, with TRBD2 matching 11 bases. CDR3 size: 17 residues. From germline, CDR1 is SEHNR and CDR2 FQNEAQ (reference sequence). Trimming took 5 bases from V and 1 from J; bases not matched to a gene: 8. For the CDR3, the DNA is TGTGCCAGCAGCACCCCTCTAGCGGGAGGAGGCACAGATACGCAGTATTTT. Amino acid sequence: CASSTPLAGGGTDTQYF.

The chain has TRBV5-4 and TRBJ2-1, with 8 bases identical to TRBD2. V was pared by 0 bases and J by 10 bases, with 0 bases of the junction left unmatched. Germline CDR1 SGHNT, CDR2 YYREEE (reference sequence). The CDR3 sequence is 12 residues long. CDR3 DNA sequence: TGTGCCAGCAGCTTGGCGGGAGGGGAGCAGTTCTTC. Encoded protein: CASSLAGGEQFF.

This rearrangement joins TRBV4-2 to TRBJ2-3; 9 nucleotides align to TRBD2. Trimming took 1 base from V and 1 from J; bases not matched to a gene: 3. The CDR3 covers 16 residues. Germline CDR1 is LGHNA and CDR2 is YNFKEQ. DNA of the CDR3: TGTGCCAGCAGCCAAGGGGAGCGGGAGGGCACAGATACGCAGTATTTT. The encoded protein is CASSQGEREGTDTQYF.

The V call is TRBV7-2, the J call TRBJ1-2, with 9 bases matching TRBD1. This CDR3 contains 15 residues. Per the germline V gene, CDR1 is SGHTA and CDR2 is FQGNSA. The J segment lost 1 base and the V segment lost 5 bases, leaving 5 bases of the junction unmatched. DNA of the CDR3: TGTGCCAGCAGCCACGGGGGACAGGGTAACTATGGCTACACCTTC. It yields the protein CASSHGGQGNYGYTF.

Ten or more counts support this clone. The V call is TRBV4-2, the J call TRBJ2-3, with 16 bases lining up with TRBD2. This CDR3 region has 16 residues. CDR1 and CDR2 (germline): LGHNA, YNFKEQ. V gave up 4 bases and J gave up 5 bases; unmatched junction bases: 3. Here the CDR3 reads CASSPGLAGGGDTQYF. CDR3 coding DNA: TGTGCCAGCAGCCCGGGACTAGCGGGAGGGGGAGATACGCAGTATTTT.

This chain connects TRBV15 to TRBJ2-1; 10 bases match TRBD2. V dropped 1 base and J dropped 6; count of bases not matched to a gene: 3. The length of the CDR3 is 15 residues. The V gene's germline CDR1 is LNHNV and CDR2 YYDKDF (reference sequence). The CDR3 coding sequence is TGTGCCACCAGCAGAGCCAGCGGGAGGGCCAATGAGCAGTTCTTC. Translating it yields CATSRASGRANEQFF. The full variable domain, rest sourced from reference TRBV15 and TRBJ2-1, is DAMVIQNPRYQVTQFGKPVTLSCSQTLNHNVMYWYQQKSSQAPKLLFHYYDKDFNNEADTPDNFQSRRPNTSFCFLDIRSPGLGDTAMYLCATSRASGRANEQFFGPGTRLTVL.

The genes are TRBV9 and TRBJ2-3; no firm D call. V gave up 6 bases and J gave up 0 bases, with 14 bases separating them. The CDR3 consists of 15 residues. Germline lookup yields CDR1 SGDLS and CDR2 YYNGEE. The CDR3 loop is CASTGDGYSTDTQYF. The CDR3, as DNA: TGTGCCAGCACCGGAGACGGATATAGCACAGATACGCAGTATTTT.

The chain employs TRBV9 and TRBJ2-3; TRBD2 matches 7 bases. The germline CDR1 and CDR2 sequences are SGDLS and YYNGEE. The CDR3 sequence is 17 residues long. Trimming removed 0 bases from V and 2 bases from J; junction bases left unmatched: 9. CDR3 DNA: TGTGCCAGCAGCGTAGCTACCGGGAGCGGGAACACAGATACGCAGTATTTT. It yields the protein CASSVATGSGNTDTQYF.

The chain employs TRBV7-9 and TRBJ1-2; D perhaps matches TRBD1 (5 bases). The CDR3 runs to 13 residues. The germline gives CDR1 SEHNR, CDR2 FQNEAQ (reference sequence). The V and J ends lost 3 bases and 4 bases respectively, with 9 bases between them. The CDR3 region has the DNA TGTGCCAGCAGCTTGGGGCTCCGCTATGGCTACACCTTC. This translates into CASSLGLRYGYTF.

The gene calls are TRBV7-2 and TRBJ2-7; possible D gene TRBD2, 7 bases. This CDR3 has 16 residues. Germline V gene data show CDR1 as SGHTA and CDR2 as FQGNSA. Between the trimmed V and J ends, which lost 3 bases and 2 bases, there was a span of 17 bases. The CDR3 loop is CASSFGAGEGAYEQYF. The CDR3 DNA reads as TGTGCCAGCAGCTTCGGGGCGGGAGAGGGGGCCTACGAGCAGTACTTC.

V and J are TRBV4-3 and TRBJ1-2; D unresolved. Trimming removed 1 base at V and 1 base at J, with 13 bases between. The V gene's germline CDR1 is LGHNA and CDR2 YSLEER. The CDR3 has 16 amino acids. CDR3: CASSQAWQKSNYGYTF. CDR3 bases: TGCGCCAGCAGCCAAGCTTGGCAGAAAAGTAACTATGGCTACACCTTC.

The chain recombines TRBV7-9 with TRBJ2-5; D unresolved. The ends were cut back, 1 base at V and 4 bases at J, with 7 bases in the middle. The CDR3 is made up of 13 amino acids. CDR1 is SEHNR and CDR2 is FQNEAQ in the germline V gene (reference sequence). The CDR3 reads CASSLDIGETQYF. In DNA, the CDR3 is TGTGCCAGCAGCTTAGATATCGGAGAGACCCAGTACTTC.

A single count supports this clone. V is TRBV6-6 and J is TRBJ2-2; tentative D call: TRBD2 (5 bases). V was shortened by 3 bases and J by 2 bases, with 13 bases between the two germline ends. The CDR3 has 16 amino acids. Germline-derived CDR1 and CDR2 are MNHNY and SVGAGI (reference sequence). CDR3 sequence (DNA): TGTGCCAGCAGTTATCATCCCGGGATCAACACCGGGGAGCTGTTTTTT. Amino acids: CASSYHPGINTGELFF.

V and J are TRBV7-2 and TRBJ2-2, with D hard to call. Germline V CDR1 and CDR2: SGHTA, FQGNSA. The CDR3 contains 14 residues. V dropped 1 base and J dropped 7 bases, with 10 bases sitting between them. The CDR3 nucleotides read TGTGCCAGCAGCTTAGTCGGGTTTGACGGGGAGCTGTTTTTT. This gives the protein CASSLVGFDGELFF.

The chain employs TRBV5-4 and TRBJ2-5, with 12 bases lining up with TRBD2. The length of the CDR3 is 15 residues. The ends lost 4 bases at V and 4 bases at J; junction bases unmatched: 5. Looked up from germline, CDR1 is SGHNT and CDR2 is YYREEE (reference sequence). CDR3 coding DNA: TGTGCCAGCAGCCAGACTAGCGGGAGTTCAGAGACCCAGTACTTC. Its protein is CASSQTSGSSETQYF.

This chain links TRBV4-3 with TRBJ2-3; TRBD1 agrees at 7 bases. V trimming: 4 bases; J trimming: 0 bases; junction bases outside the gene matches: 7. Germline values: CDR1 LGHNA, CDR2 YSLEER. The CDR3 loop spans 16 amino acids. The CDR3 reads CASSPRGQSSTDTQYF. The CDR3 DNA is TGCGCCAGCAGCCCCCGGGGACAGTCTAGCACAGATACGCAGTATTTT.

V usage is TRBV5-1 and J usage is TRBJ2-1; D is possibly TRBD1 (6 bases). This CDR3 region has 16 residues. From germline, CDR1 is SGHRS and CDR2 YFSETQ. Deletions cut 0 bases from V and 7 bases from J, with 17 bases between. The CDR3 spells CASSLAQGQFGNEQFF. The CDR3 DNA reads TGCGCCAGCAGCTTGGCCCAAGGACAGTTTGGGAATGAGCAGTTCTTC.

This clone appeared once. This chain connects TRBV2 to TRBJ2-5; 9 nucleotides align to TRBD2. V lost 6 bases to trimming and J lost 5 bases; unmatched junction nucleotides: 10. The CDR3 runs 15 residues. Germline assignment: CDR1 SNHLY and CDR2 FYNNEI. Written as DNA, the CDR3 is TGTGCCAGCAGGCTTAGCGGGAGTCTTGTGGAGACCCAGTACTTC. It specifies CASRLSGSLVETQYF. The full variable domain, in which reference TRBV2 and TRBJ2-5 provide the parts outside the CDR3, is EPEVTQTPSHQVTQMGQEVILRCVPISNHLYFYWYRQILGQKVEFLVSFYNNEISEKSEIFDDQFSVERPDGSNFTLKIRSTKLEDSAMYFCASRLSGSLVETQYFGPGTRLLVL.

The genes are TRBV27 and TRBJ2-7, with 11 positions matching TRBD2. Germline values: CDR1 MNHEY, CDR2 SMNVEV (reference sequence). This CDR3 is 14 amino acids long. The trim removed 4 bases at V and 4 bases at J, leaving 3 bases unmatched. The DNA for the CDR3 is TGTGCCAGCAGTTACGGGACTAGCGGTTACGAGCAGTACTTC. This encodes CASSYGTSGYEQYF.

The gene calls are TRBV27 and TRBJ1-1; weak D call: TRBD1 (5 bases). CDR3 length: 13 residues. Trimming removed 1 base at V and 7 bases at J, with 10 bases between. Germline lookup yields CDR1 MNHEY and CDR2 SMNVEV (reference sequence). The chain's CDR3 is CASSLFLQGEAFF. CDR3 nucleotide sequence: TGTGCCAGCAGTTTATTTCTTCAGGGTGAAGCTTTCTTT.

This chain links TRBV29-1 with TRBJ2-7; possible D gene TRBD2, 7 bases. Germline CDR1 reads SQVTM; CDR2 reads ANQGSEA. Trimming stripped 4 bases from V and 5 bases from J, with 12 bases between. CDR3 size: 12 residues. The CDR3 region is CSVARGGDEQYF. The CDR3 DNA follows: TGCAGCGTTGCCCGAGGGGGGGACGAGCAGTACTTC.

The chain employs TRBV15 and TRBJ2-2; no reliable D call. The V gene lost 3 bases and the J gene lost 2 bases, with 7 bases spanning the gap. CDR3 length: 14 residues. Germline CDR1 reads LNHNV; CDR2 reads YYDKDF (reference sequence). CDR3 bases: TGTGCCACCAGCAGCCCACTAAACACCGGGGAGCTGTTTTTT. It codes for CATSSPLNTGELFF.

The rearrangement joins TRBV7-2 to TRBJ1-5; tentative D call: TRBD1 (6 bases). Germline V gene lookup returns CDR1 SGHTA and CDR2 FQGNSA. Trimming removed 7 bases at V and 4 bases at J, with 11 bases between. This CDR3 contains 13 residues. CDR3 in amino acids: CASTTRGNQPQHF. As DNA, the CDR3 is TGTGCCAGCACCACCAGGGGTAATCAGCCCCAGCATTTT.